This paragraph covers one TCR beta chain sequence. The antigen is undetermined. Documented treatment: some 19 received Ad26.COV2.S at low or high dose, single or two shots; about 5 received placebo; per-sample allocation not given. The samples were gathered on day 63 after the first injection of vaccine or placebo. The source of the sample is a study of Ad26.COV2.S vaccination and SARS-CoV-2 variants. About the research overall: Within the COV1001 Ad26.COV2.S trial arm, the donor was enrolled. Study results and caveats: Estimates derived from TCR breadth and depth analyses may have underestimated total T cell responses. In vaccinated individuals, spike-specific CD8+ and CD4+ T cell responses reportedly displayed substantial breadth.

CDR1 MNHEY and CDR2 SVGAGI come from the germline V gene. The CDR3 sequence is 13 residues long. Trimming removed 6 bases at V and 8 bases at J, with 14 bases between. The data were produced by immunoSEQ multiplex PCR, yet TCRdb's version contains in-frame clones alone and is incomplete. The sample comprises about 400,000 clones, more than 85% of which are singletons, and more than 3% rests with the top ten. Sequenced material: peripheral blood, taken in a trial of Ad26.COV2.S vaccine versus placebo. The genes are TRBV6-5 and TRBJ2-1, with D maybe TRBD2 (7 bases). This receptor was taken from a person aged 18-60 years who received the Ad26.COV2.S COVID-19 vaccine or a placebo. CDR3 nucleotide sequence: TGTGCCAGCAGAGGGGGGGGCCGGCATGAGCAGTTCTTC. This sequence encodes CASRGGGRHEQFF.